The 9 T cell receptor beta chains listed next were all sequenced from one sample in a study of control samples from healthy donors and cancer patients. TCRdb keeps only in-frame clones here, not all; method: immunoSEQ multiplex PCR. The table records approximately 59,000 clones, roughly 86% of them present only once. Sequencing was carried out using PBMCs. These receptors were taken from a woman aged 60-75 years with lung cancer.

The chain carries TRBV9 and TRBJ2-2, with D possibly being TRBD1 or TRBD2 (5 bases each). CDR3 length: 17 amino acids. The germline V gene encodes CDR1 SGDLS and CDR2 YYNGEE. Trimming removed 4 bases from V and 0 bases from J, with 16 bases in between. The chain's CDR3 is CASSPRLGTANTGELFF. The DNA of the CDR3 is TGTGCCAGCAGCCCTCGACTTGGGACCGCGAACACCGGGGAGCTGTTTTTT.

The chain carries TRBV9 and TRBJ2-3, with D tentatively TRBD1 (5 bases). From germline, CDR1 is SGDLS and CDR2 YYNGEE. This CDR3 has 15 amino acids. With 0 bases removed from V and 4 bases from J, the gap between germline ends came to 12 bases. CDR3 nucleotides: TGTGCCAGCAGCGTAGTCCAGGGTAAGGCAGATACGCAGTATTTT. It translates to CASSVVQGKADTQYF.

This clone was observed once. The rearrangement uses TRBV5-1 and TRBJ2-5; D remains ambiguous. The CDR3 has 13 residues. Germline-derived CDR1 and CDR2 are SGHRS and YFSETQ. V was pared by 0 bases and J by 5 bases, with 8 bases between. This CDR3 reads CASSLGVGETQYF. CDR3 DNA: TGCGCCAGCAGCTTGGGGGTCGGGGAGACCCAGTACTTC.

The rearrangement uses TRBV20-1 and TRBJ2-7; D call uncertain. V gave up 3 bases and J gave up 5 bases, with 11 bases separating them. The germline V gene has CDR1 DFQATT and CDR2 SNEGSKA (reference sequence). The CDR3 is made up of 12 amino acids. CDR3 sequence reads: CSASSGMHEQYF. The CDR3 DNA sequence: TGCAGTGCTAGTTCGGGCATGCACGAGCAGTACTTC.

This clone was picked up one time. The chain is built from TRBV19 and TRBJ2-2; D not certain. Trimming left V 0 bases short and J 5 bases short, with 7 bases between. The length of the CDR3 is 14 residues. Germline V gene sequence: CDR1 LNHDA, CDR2 SQIVND (reference sequence). Here the CDR3 reads CASSIDRWTGELFF. CDR3 sequence (DNA): TGTGCCAGTAGTATAGATAGGTGGACCGGGGAGCTGTTTTTT.

V and J are TRBV19 and TRBJ1-6; D is perhaps TRBD1 (5 bases). This CDR3 comprises 14 residues. V was trimmed by 5 bases and J by 8 bases, leaving 13 bases between them. From germline, CDR1 is LNHDA and CDR2 SQIVND (reference sequence). For the CDR3, the DNA is TGTGCCAGTAGTGAGACAGCCGACGATTCACCCCTCCACTTT. Amino acids: CASSETADDSPLHF.

The genes are TRBV5-4 and TRBJ1-2; TRBD1 is a possible D gene (6 bases). The CDR3 loop spans 15 amino acids. V dropped 0 bases and J dropped 2 bases, with 11 bases sitting between them. The germline CDR1 and CDR2 sequences are SGHNT and YYREEE (reference sequence). The CDR3 DNA is TGTGCCAGCAGCTTGGAGACCCAGGGGAACTATGGCTACACCTTC. Translating it yields CASSLETQGNYGYTF.

The V call is TRBV19, the J call TRBJ1-2, with 9 nucleotides matching TRBD1. The CDR3 is made up of 13 amino acids. After removal of 5 bases from V and 6 bases from J, the junction contained 4 bases not matched to a gene. Per the germline V gene, CDR1 is LNHDA and CDR2 is SQIVND (reference sequence). The DNA for the CDR3 is TGTGCCAGTAGTCTTCGACAGGGGGATGGCTACACCTTC. Protein sequence: CASSLRQGDGYTF.

This clone was observed a single time. The genes are TRBV18 and TRBJ1-4; D not resolved. The CDR3 extends over 14 amino acids. Per the germline V gene, CDR1 is KGHSH and CDR2 is LQKENI. Trimming took off 2 bases at V and 8 bases at J, with 12 bases between the two ends. DNA for the CDR3: TGTGCCAGCTCACCATCGGGGAGACGGGAAAAACTGTTTTTT. Amino acids: CASSPSGRREKLFF.